This T cell receptor (beta chain) was observed in a study of blood T cells in healthy people across ages. It was about 9.4 milliliters of peripheral blood that were drawn from each donor. PBMCs were isolated at a quantity of at least 7 million per sample. The germline V and J ends were trimmed by 1 base and 4 bases, with 6 bases remaining between them. The CDR3 covers 13 residues. CDR1 and CDR2 from the germline V gene are SGHTA and FQGNSA. Next came a second PCR, run for 7 to 11 cycles, which used a sample-barcoded 5' primer along with a J-beta primer mix. TCRdb independently ran MiXCR on the 5' RACE reads; one entry per CDR3 protein. The table lists approximately 1,000,000 distinct CDR3 sequences, roughly two fifths of them singletons. In the case of this clonotype: Its antigen is undetermined.

The study's findings and limits: Comparison with aged donors showed that long-lived donors had more naive CD4+ cells and higher diversity. The fall in TCR beta diversity per million T cells was roughly linear with age.

This receptor was obtained from a man younger than 30 in good health. The V and J genes are TRBV7-2 and TRBJ2-3, with D uncertain. Material: blood. The CDR3 loop reads CASSLDGADTQYF. CDR3 DNA: TGTGCCAGCAGCTTAGATGGCGCAGATACGCAGTATTTT.